The 7 T cell receptor beta chains reported below all come from one sample, sequenced in a study of blood T cell repertoires in COVID-19. The data were produced by immunoSEQ multiplex PCR, yet TCRdb's version contains in-frame clones alone and is incomplete. This table has under 300,000 clones, around 90% appearing once. The sample comprised peripheral blood. The receptors were gathered from a man in his fifties with acute or convalescent COVID-19.

Only a few counts were recorded for this clone. The chain is built from TRBV15 and TRBJ2-1, with D unclear. Looked up from germline, CDR1 is LNHNV and CDR2 is YYDKDF (reference sequence). This CDR3 region has 16 residues. Trimming shortened V by 0 bases and J by 4 bases, and 13 bases separated the two germline ends. The CDR3 DNA reads as TGTGCCACCAGCAGAGACGCTCCTACAGTTTACAATGAGCAGTTCTTC. It codes for CATSRDAPTVYNEQFF.

This rearrangement joins TRBV10-3 to TRBJ1-2, with 7 bases identical to TRBD1. V shed 5 bases, J shed 8 bases, and the junction held 5 bases outside the gene matches. The CDR3 runs 12 residues. In germline, CDR1 is ENHRY, CDR2 SYGVKD. CDR3 nucleotide sequence: TGTGCCATCAGTAGGGACAGCCGGGGCTACACCTTC. Protein product: CAISRDSRGYTF.

CDR3 nucleotide sequence: TGCGCCAGCAGCTTTACTAGCGGGGGGGACGGTGAGCAGTTCTTC. Translated, it gives CASSFTSGGDGEQFF. The chain carries TRBV5-1 and TRBJ2-1, with TRBD2 identical over 13 bases. From germline, CDR1 is SGHRS and CDR2 YFSETQ. After removal of 2 bases from V and 9 bases from J, the junction contained 5 bases not matched to a gene. The CDR3 consists of 15 residues.

This clone appeared once. This rearrangement joins TRBV7-2 to TRBJ2-1; TRBD2 matches at 7 bases. Germline V gives CDR1 SGHTA, CDR2 FQGNSA. CDR3 length equals 17 residues. V gave up 5 bases and J gave up 2 bases; unmatched junction bases: 12. The CDR3 reads CASSPWGGMEAYNEQFF. DNA of the CDR3: TGTGCCAGCAGCCCGTGGGGGGGAATGGAGGCCTACAATGAGCAGTTCTTC.

The chain links TRBV5-4 to TRBJ2-2, with 11 bases aligning to TRBD2. The V gene end was trimmed by 1 base and the J gene end by 5 bases; junction bases not matched to a gene: 7. The CDR3 sequence is 17 residues long. CDR1 is SGHNT and CDR2 is YYREEE in the germline V gene (reference sequence). The CDR3 spells CASSLIAGGPRTGELFF. The CDR3 region has the DNA TGTGCCAGCAGCTTGATAGCGGGGGGGCCTCGGACCGGGGAGCTGTTTTTT.

The chain recombines TRBV5-1 with TRBJ1-2; 9 positions agree with TRBD1. The CDR3 is made up of 13 amino acids. Germline values: CDR1 SGHRS, CDR2 YFSETQ. V gave up 6 bases and J gave up 8 bases; unmatched junction bases: 8. The CDR3 reads CASTPQGAQGYTF. The CDR3 nucleotides read TGCGCCAGCACCCCACAGGGGGCACAGGGCTACACCTTC.

The rearrangement links TRBV18 to TRBJ2-7, with a weak D call TRBD1 (5 bases). Trimming removed 2 bases from V and 2 bases from J, with 7 bases in between. This CDR3 has 13 amino acids. Germline values: CDR1 KGHSH, CDR2 LQKENI. Here the CDR3 reads CASSPDSPYEQYF. The CDR3 nucleotides are TGTGCCAGCTCACCAGACAGCCCCTACGAGCAGTACTTC.